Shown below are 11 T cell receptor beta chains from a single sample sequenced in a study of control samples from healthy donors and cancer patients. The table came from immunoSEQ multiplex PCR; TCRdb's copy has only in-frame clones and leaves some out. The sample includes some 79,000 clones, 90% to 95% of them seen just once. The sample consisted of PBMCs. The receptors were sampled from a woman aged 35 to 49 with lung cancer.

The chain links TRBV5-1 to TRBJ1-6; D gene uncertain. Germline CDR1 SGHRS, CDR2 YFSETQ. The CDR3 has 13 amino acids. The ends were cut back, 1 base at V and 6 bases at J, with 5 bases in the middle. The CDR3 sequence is CASSLQLNSPLHF. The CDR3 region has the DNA TGCGCCAGCAGCTTGCAGCTTAATTCACCCCTCCACTTT.

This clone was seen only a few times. The CDR3 spells CASSSLRGGWNIQYF. In DNA form, the CDR3 reads TGTGCCAGCAGTTCCCTCAGAGGCGGCTGGAACATTCAGTACTTC. The J gene is TRBJ2-4, the V gene TRBV6-2 or TRBV6-3, with D unresolved. Trimming pared 4 bases from V and 7 bases from J, leaving 17 bases between. The germline V gene encodes CDR1 MNHEY and CDR2 SVGEGT. CDR3 length equals 15 residues.

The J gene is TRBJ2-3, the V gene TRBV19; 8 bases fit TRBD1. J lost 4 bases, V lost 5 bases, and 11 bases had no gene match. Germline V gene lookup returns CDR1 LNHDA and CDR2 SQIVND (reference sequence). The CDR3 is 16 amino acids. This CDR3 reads CASSSPTGGIADTQYF. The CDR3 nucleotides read TGTGCCAGTAGTTCCCCAACAGGGGGAATTGCAGATACGCAGTATTTT.

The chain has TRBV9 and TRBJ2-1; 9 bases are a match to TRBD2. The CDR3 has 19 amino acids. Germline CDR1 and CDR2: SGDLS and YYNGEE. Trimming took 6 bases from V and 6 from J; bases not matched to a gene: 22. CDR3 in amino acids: CASTPQGAIGRGGLNEQFF. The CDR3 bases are TGTGCCAGCACCCCTCAGGGCGCCATCGGGCGGGGGGGGCTCAATGAGCAGTTCTTC.

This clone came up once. Here the CDR3 DNA reads TGTGCCAGCAGCTTGGGGCTATACCAAGAGACCCAGTACTTC. This sequence encodes CASSLGLYQETQYF. This chain uses TRBV5-8 with TRBJ2-5, with unresolved D. Germline V CDR1 and CDR2: SGHTS, YDEGEE. Deletions cut 0 bases from V and 0 bases from J, with 6 bases between. This CDR3 has 14 residues.

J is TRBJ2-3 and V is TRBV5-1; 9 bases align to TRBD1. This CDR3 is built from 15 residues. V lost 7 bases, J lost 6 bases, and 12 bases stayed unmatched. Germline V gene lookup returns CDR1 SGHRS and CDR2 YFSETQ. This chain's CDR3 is CASLVGTGHQDTQYF. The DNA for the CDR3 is TGCGCCAGCCTTGTGGGGACAGGGCATCAGGATACGCAGTATTTT.

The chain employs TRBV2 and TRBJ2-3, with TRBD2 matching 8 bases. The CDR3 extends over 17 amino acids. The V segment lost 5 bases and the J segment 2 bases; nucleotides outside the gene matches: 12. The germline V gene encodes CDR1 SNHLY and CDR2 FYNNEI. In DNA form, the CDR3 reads TGTGCCAGCAGTATGGACCCGGGACTAGTTTACACAGATACGCAGTATTTT. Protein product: CASSMDPGLVYTDTQYF.

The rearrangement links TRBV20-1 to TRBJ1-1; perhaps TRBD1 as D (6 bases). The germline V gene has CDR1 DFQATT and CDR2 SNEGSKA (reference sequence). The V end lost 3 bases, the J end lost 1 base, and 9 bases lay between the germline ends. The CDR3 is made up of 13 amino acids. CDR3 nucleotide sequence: TGCAGTGCTAGTAGGGGGTGGAACACTGAAGCTTTCTTT. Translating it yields CSASRGWNTEAFF.

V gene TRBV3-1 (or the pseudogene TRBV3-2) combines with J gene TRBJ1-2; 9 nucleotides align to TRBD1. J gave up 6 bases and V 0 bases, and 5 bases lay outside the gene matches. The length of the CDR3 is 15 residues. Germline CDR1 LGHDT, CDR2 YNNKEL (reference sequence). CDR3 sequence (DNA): TGTGCCAGCAGCCAAGAACGGGGACAGGGACATGGCTACACCTTC. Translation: CASSQERGQGHGYTF.

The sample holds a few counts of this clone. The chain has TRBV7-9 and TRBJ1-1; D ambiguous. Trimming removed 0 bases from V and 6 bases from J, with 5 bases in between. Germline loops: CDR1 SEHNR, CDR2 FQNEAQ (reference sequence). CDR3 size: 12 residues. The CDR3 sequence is CASSLAGSEAFF. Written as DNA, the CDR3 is TGTGCCAGCAGCTTAGCGGGGTCTGAAGCTTTCTTT.

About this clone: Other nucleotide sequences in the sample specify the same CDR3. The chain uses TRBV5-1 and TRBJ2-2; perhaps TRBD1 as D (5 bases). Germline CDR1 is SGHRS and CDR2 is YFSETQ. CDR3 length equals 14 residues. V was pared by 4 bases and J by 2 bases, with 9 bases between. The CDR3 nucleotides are TGCGCCAGCAGCACCGGACAAAACACCGGGGAGCTGTTTTTT. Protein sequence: CASSTGQNTGELFF.